The 9 T cell receptor beta chains listed next were all sequenced from one sample in a study of blood T cell repertoires in COVID-19 (dated by TCRdb to between 2020 and 2021). The library was produced with the immunoSEQ multiplex PCR assay. TCRdb limited this immuneACCESS table to in-frame rearrangements with V and J called. A share of clones is missing; checked studies link under half to unresolved V genes, and the rest is unexplained. The sample has tens of thousands of clones on record, 70% to 85% of them singletons. Around 2% of the sample is held by the ten biggest clonotypes. The sequencing sample was made of peripheral blood. Receptor source: a man of 80 years or more with active or convalescent COVID-19.

V is TRBV12-3 or TRBV12-4 and J is TRBJ2-1; 7 bases agree with TRBD2. The CDR3 has 13 residues. Unmatched junction bases numbered 8, after V lost 6 bases and J lost 9 bases. The CDR3 reads CASSPPGRSEQFF. CDR3 sequence (DNA): TGTGCCAGCAGCCCCCCCGGGAGGAGTGAGCAGTTCTTC.

The chain combines TRBV24-1 with TRBJ2-5; 10 nucleotides line up with TRBD1. CDR1 is KGHDR and CDR2 is SFDVKD in the germline V gene. Trimming took 3 bases from V and 3 from J; bases not matched to a gene: 6. This CDR3 region has 16 residues. The CDR3 sequence: CATSDPGTGEKETQYF. The CDR3 DNA reads as TGTGCCACCAGTGATCCCGGGACAGGGGAAAAAGAGACCCAGTACTTC.

This sequence joins TRBV28 and TRBJ2-1; 10 bases map to TRBD2. V shed 6 bases and J 6 bases; nucleotides not matched to a gene: 5. This CDR3 spans 14 amino acids. In germline, CDR1 is MDHEN, CDR2 SYDVKM. CDR3 in amino acids: CASSPSGGSNEQFF. Written as DNA, the CDR3 is TGTGCCAGCAGCCCTAGCGGGGGAAGCAATGAGCAGTTCTTC.

The genes are TRBV10-3 and TRBJ1-1, with D hard to call. The V and J ends lost 2 bases and 7 bases respectively, with 11 bases between them. This CDR3 is built from 13 residues. Germline CDR1 and CDR2: ENHRY and SYGVKD. DNA of the CDR3: TGTGCCATCAGTGAGCCCACCAGTTTTGAAGCTTTCTTT. Protein sequence: CAISEPTSFEAFF.

The chain combines TRBV19 with TRBJ2-5; tentative D call: TRBD2 (6 bases). V gave up 5 bases and J gave up 4 bases, with 20 bases separating them. This CDR3 has 16 residues. CDR1 LNHDA and CDR2 SQIVND come from the germline V gene (reference sequence). CDR3 DNA sequence: TGTGCCAGTAGTCCCGGAGGGACGTACGGTAGAGAGACCCAGTACTTC. Protein product: CASSPGGTYGRETQYF.

This clone showed up just a few times. The genes are TRBV9 and TRBJ2-5; TRBD2 agrees at 10 bases. With V trimmed by 4 bases and J by 0 bases, 3 bases remained unmatched. Germline CDR1 reads SGDLS; CDR2 reads YYNGEE. This CDR3 has 15 amino acids. CDR3 in amino acids: CASSFTSGDQETQYF. In nucleotides, the CDR3 is TGTGCCAGCAGCTTCACTAGCGGGGACCAAGAGACCCAGTACTTC.

The chain is built from TRBV9 and TRBJ2-3; 10 nucleotides line up with TRBD2. Germline trimming cut 0 bases from V and 6 bases from J; bases unmatched to any gene: 7. From germline, CDR1 is SGDLS and CDR2 YYNGEE. The CDR3 consists of 16 residues. The CDR3 loop reads CASSVGSSGSYDTQYF. The CDR3 coding sequence is TGTGCCAGCAGCGTAGGGTCTAGCGGGAGTTACGATACGCAGTATTTT.

The chain recombines TRBV6-5 with TRBJ2-3; TRBD2 agrees at 10 bases. CDR3 size: 15 residues. The ends lost 5 bases at V and 6 bases at J; junction bases unmatched: 8. Germline V gene sequence: CDR1 MNHEY, CDR2 SVGAGI. This chain's CDR3 is CASSPSSAGGDTQYF. The CDR3 DNA follows: TGTGCCAGCAGTCCGAGTTCAGCGGGGGGGGATACGCAGTATTTT.

Of note for this clone: One end of the junction fails to match germline, which may point to a read error. At the DNA level, this CDR3 is encoded by other sequences in the same sample as well. The CDR3 is CASSLTGTGHSGANVLTF. DNA of the CDR3: TGCGCCAGCAGCTTGACAGGGACGGGCCACTCTGGAGCCAACGTCCTGACTTTC. The J gene is TRBJ2-6, the V gene TRBV5-1, with a tentative D call TRBD1 (6 bases). The CDR3 sequence is 18 residues long. CDR1 is SGHRS and CDR2 is YFSETQ in the germline V gene.